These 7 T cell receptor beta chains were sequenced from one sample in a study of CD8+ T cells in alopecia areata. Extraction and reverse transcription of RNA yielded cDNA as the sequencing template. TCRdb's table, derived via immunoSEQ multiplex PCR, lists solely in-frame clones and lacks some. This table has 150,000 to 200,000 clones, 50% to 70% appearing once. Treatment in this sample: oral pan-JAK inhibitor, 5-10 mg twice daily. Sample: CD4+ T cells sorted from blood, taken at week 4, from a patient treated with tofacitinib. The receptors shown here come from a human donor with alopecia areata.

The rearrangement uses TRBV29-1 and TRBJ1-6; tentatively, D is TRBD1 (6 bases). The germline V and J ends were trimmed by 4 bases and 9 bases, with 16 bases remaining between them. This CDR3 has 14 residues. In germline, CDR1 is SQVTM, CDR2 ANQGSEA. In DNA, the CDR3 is TGCAGCGTTGCCTCCGGGGGCGCAAGTTCACCCCTCCACTTT. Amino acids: CSVASGGASSPLHF.

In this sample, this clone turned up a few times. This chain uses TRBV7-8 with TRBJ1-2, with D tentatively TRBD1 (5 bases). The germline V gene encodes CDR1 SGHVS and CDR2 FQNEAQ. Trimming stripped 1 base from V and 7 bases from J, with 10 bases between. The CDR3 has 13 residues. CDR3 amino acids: CASSLGGDIGYTF. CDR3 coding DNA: TGTGCCAGCAGCTTAGGGGGGGATATTGGCTACACCTTC.

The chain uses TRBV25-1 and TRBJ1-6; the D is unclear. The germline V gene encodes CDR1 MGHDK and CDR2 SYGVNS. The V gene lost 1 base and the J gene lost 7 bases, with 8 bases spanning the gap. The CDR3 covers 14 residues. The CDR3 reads CASSESRVNSPLHF. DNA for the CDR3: TGTGCCAGCAGTGAATCGCGGGTAAATTCACCCCTCCACTTT.

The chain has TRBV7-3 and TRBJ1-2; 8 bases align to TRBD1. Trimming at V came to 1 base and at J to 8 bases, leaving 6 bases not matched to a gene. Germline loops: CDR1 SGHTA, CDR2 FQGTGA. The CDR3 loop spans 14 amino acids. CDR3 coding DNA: TGTGCCAGCAGCTTAAGTCCAGGGGGCGAGGGCTACACCTTC. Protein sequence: CASSLSPGGEGYTF.

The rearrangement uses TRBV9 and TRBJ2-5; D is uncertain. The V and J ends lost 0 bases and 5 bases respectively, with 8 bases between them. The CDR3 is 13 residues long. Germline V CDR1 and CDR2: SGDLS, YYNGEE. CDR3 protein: CASSVEVSETQYF. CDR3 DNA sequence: TGTGCCAGCAGCGTAGAAGTGTCCGAGACCCAGTACTTC.

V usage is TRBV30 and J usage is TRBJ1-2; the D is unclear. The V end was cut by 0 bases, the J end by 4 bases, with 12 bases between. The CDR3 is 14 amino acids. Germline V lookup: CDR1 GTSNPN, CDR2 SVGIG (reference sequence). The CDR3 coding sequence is TGTGCCTGGAGTGTACTTTCGGGCGGCTATGGCTACACCTTC. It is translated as CAWSVLSGGYGYTF. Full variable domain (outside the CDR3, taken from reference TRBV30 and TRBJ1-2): SQTIHQWPATLVQPVGSPLSLECTVEGTSNPNLYWYRQAAGRGLQLLFYSVGIGQISSEVPQNLSASRPQDRQFILSSKKLLLSDSGFYLCAWSVLSGGYGYTFGSGTRLTVV.

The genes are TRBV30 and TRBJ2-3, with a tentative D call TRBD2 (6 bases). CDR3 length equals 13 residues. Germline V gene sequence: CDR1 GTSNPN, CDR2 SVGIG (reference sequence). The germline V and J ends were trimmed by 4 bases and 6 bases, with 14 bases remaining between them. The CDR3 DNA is TGTGCCTGGACCGGAGGGAAAACGGATACGCAGTATTTT. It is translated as CAWTGGKTDTQYF.